This T cell receptor (beta chain) was sequenced for a study of T cells after yellow fever vaccination. Study-level results: Boosting was followed by the reappearance of most primary-vaccination clones (roughly 95% CD4, around 86% CD8).

One entry per CDR3 protein, called by TCRdb with MiXCR from the 5' RACE reads. The sample includes 300,000 to 350,000 distinct CDR3 sequences, 3.5% to 4.5% of them seen just once. This clonotype was detected only a few times. Its antigen is currently unknown. This CDR3 contains 16 residues. CDR1 is LGHNA and CDR2 is YSLEER in the germline V gene. Trimming cost V 0 bases and J 1 base; bases outside gene matches: 3. This TCR came from a man aged 18-30 years who received the YFV17D yellow fever vaccine. The V call is TRBV4-3, the J call TRBJ1-2; the match to TRBD1 covers 9 bases. Specimen: PBMCs, collected 5 days after the yellow fever booster vaccination. This CDR3 reads CASSQELDRGNYGYTF. CDR3 DNA: TGCGCCAGCAGCCAAGAGTTGGACAGGGGTAACTATGGCTACACCTTC.